The 9 T cell receptor beta chains below all came from one sample that was sequenced in a study of cytomegalovirus exposure and HLA in healthy donors. In the PCR, 60 Vbeta and 13 Jbeta primers were used. Produced via immunoSEQ multiplex PCR; TCRdb's table is partial and in-frame only. This table holds fewer than 250,000 clones, 60% to 85% found once. The sample was PBMCs. The receptors derive from a man aged 35 to 55 in good health and CMV-seronegative.

The chain links TRBV27 to TRBJ2-2; no firm D call. V was trimmed by 6 bases and J by 2 bases, leaving 10 bases between them. CDR3 size: 14 residues. Germline V CDR1 and CDR2: MNHEY, SMNVEV (reference sequence). The DNA of the CDR3 is TGTGCCAGCAGCCGACTTACAAACACCGGGGAGCTGTTTTTT. This sequence encodes CASSRLTNTGELFF.

The chain combines TRBV6-6 with TRBJ2-5, with 7 positions matching TRBD2. Germline CDR1 is MNHNY and CDR2 is SVGAGI (reference sequence). V lost 7 bases and J lost 1; bases outside the gene matches: 9. This CDR3 spans 15 amino acids. As DNA, the CDR3 is TGTGCCAGCACCCGCGGGGGTACCTTCCAAGAGACCCAGTACTTC. Amino acids: CASTRGGTFQETQYF.

This chain joins TRBV10-2 and TRBJ1-5; 8 nucleotides match TRBD1. The germline gives CDR1 WSHSY, CDR2 SAAADI. This CDR3 is built from 12 residues. Trimming removed 10 bases from V and 6 bases from J; junction bases left unmatched: 5. CDR3 DNA: TGCGCCAACGGACAGGGCGGTCAGCCCCAGCATTTT. Amino acids: CANGQGGQPQHF.

V usage is TRBV27 and J usage is TRBJ2-7; TRBD1 matches at 7 bases. Germline V CDR1 and CDR2: MNHEY, SMNVEV (reference sequence). This CDR3 has 15 residues. V trimming: 6 bases; J trimming: 3 bases; junction bases outside the gene matches: 11. The CDR3 sequence is CASSRTGLNFYEQYF. CDR3 nucleotide sequence: TGTGCCAGCAGCCGGACAGGACTGAATTTCTACGAGCAGTACTTC.

V gene TRBV29-1 combines with J gene TRBJ1-1, with TRBD1 as a possible D gene (6 bases). The V end lost 2 bases, the J end lost 7 bases, and 8 bases lay between the germline ends. This CDR3 is built from 11 residues. Germline assignment: CDR1 SQVTM and CDR2 ANQGSEA. This chain's CDR3 is CSVEKQGEAFF. Written as DNA, the CDR3 is TGCAGCGTTGAAAAACAGGGTGAAGCTTTCTTT. The full variable domain, its missing parts supplied by reference TRBV29-1 and TRBJ1-1, is SAVISQKPSRDICQRGTSLTIQCQVDSQVTMMFWYRQQPGQSLTLIATANQGSEATYESGFVIDKFPISRPNLTFSTLTVSNMSPEDSSIYLCSVEKQGEAFFGQGTRLTVV.

In DNA form, the CDR3 reads TGTGCCAGCAGTCCAGGGGTGGGCTACACCTTC. This translates into CASSPGVGYTF. J is TRBJ1-2 and V is TRBV7-2; the D gene is possibly TRBD1 (6 bases). In germline, CDR1 is SGHTA, CDR2 FQGNSA. This CDR3 comprises 11 residues. V was cut by 6 bases and J by 8 bases, with 10 bases left in between.

A few counts support this clone. The chain links TRBV29-1 to TRBJ1-2; D uncertain. The CDR3 has 13 residues. CDR1 is SQVTM and CDR2 is ANQGSEA in the germline V gene. The V gene lost 1 base and the J gene lost 6 bases, with 12 bases spanning the gap. CDR3 loop: CSVEVDTLHGYTF. Here the CDR3 DNA reads TGCAGCGTTGAAGTCGACACCCTCCATGGCTACACCTTC. The full variable domain, its missing parts supplied by reference TRBV29-1 and TRBJ1-2, is SAVISQKPSRDICQRGTSLTIQCQVDSQVTMMFWYRQQPGQSLTLIATANQGSEATYESGFVIDKFPISRPNLTFSTLTVSNMSPEDSSIYLCSVEVDTLHGYTFGSGTRLTVV.

The chain links TRBV5-4 to TRBJ2-3, with D perhaps TRBD2 (5 bases). CDR1 and CDR2 (germline): SGHNT, YYREEE (reference sequence). With 4 bases removed from V and 0 bases from J, the gap between germline ends came to 12 bases. The CDR3 covers 15 residues. The CDR3 DNA reads as TGTGCCAGCAGCCCCGCGGGTTCTAGCACAGATACGCAGTATTTT. Translating it yields CASSPAGSSTDTQYF.

This chain links TRBV5-1 with TRBJ1-4, with 7 bases fitting TRBD1. With V trimmed by 2 bases and J by 3 bases, 4 bases remained unmatched. The CDR3 is 15 amino acids. The germline CDR1 and CDR2 sequences are SGHRS and YFSETQ. The DNA of the CDR3 is TGCGCCAGCAGCTTCCTGACAGGGTCTAATGAAAAACTGTTTTTT. This gives the protein CASSFLTGSNEKLFF.